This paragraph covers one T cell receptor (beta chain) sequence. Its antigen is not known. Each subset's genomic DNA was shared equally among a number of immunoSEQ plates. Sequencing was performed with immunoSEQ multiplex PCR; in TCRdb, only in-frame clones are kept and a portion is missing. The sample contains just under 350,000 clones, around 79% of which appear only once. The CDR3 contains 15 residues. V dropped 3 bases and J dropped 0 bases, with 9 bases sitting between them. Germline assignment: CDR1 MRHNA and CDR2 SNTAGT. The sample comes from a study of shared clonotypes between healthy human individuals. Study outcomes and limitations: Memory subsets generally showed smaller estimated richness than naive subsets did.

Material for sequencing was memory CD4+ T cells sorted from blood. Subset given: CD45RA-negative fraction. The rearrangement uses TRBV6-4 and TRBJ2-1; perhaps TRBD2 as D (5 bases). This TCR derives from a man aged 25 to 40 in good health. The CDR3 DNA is TGTGCCAGCAGTGAAAAAGGGAGCTCCTACAATGAGCAGTTCTTC. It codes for CASSEKGSSYNEQFF.